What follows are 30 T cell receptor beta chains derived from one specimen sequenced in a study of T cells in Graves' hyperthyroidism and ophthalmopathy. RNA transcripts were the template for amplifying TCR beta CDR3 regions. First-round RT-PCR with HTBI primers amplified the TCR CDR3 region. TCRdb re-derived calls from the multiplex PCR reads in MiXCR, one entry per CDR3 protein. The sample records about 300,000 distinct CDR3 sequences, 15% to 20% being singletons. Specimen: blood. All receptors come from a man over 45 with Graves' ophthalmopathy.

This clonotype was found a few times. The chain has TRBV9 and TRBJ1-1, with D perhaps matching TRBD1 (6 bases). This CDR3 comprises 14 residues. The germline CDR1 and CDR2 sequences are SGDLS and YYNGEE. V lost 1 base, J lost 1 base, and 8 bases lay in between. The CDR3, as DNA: TGTGCCAGCAGCGTATCAGGGGAGAACACTGAAGCTTTCTTT. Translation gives CASSVSGENTEAFF.

The CDR3 protein is CASSPLGGEQFF. CDR3 bases: TGTGCCAGCAGCCCTCTGGGGGGTGAGCAGTTCTTC. V and J are TRBV9 and TRBJ2-1, with TRBD2 as a possible D gene (6 bases). The germline V and J ends were trimmed by 4 bases and 9 bases, with 11 bases remaining between them. Per the germline V gene, CDR1 is SGDLS and CDR2 is YYNGEE. The CDR3 is made up of 12 amino acids.

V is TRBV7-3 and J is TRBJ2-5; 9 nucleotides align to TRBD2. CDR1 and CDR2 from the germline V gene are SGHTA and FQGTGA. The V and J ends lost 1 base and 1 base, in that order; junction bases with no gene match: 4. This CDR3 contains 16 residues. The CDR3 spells CASSLIAGAPQETQYF. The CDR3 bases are TGTGCCAGCAGCTTAATAGCGGGAGCACCCCAAGAGACCCAGTACTTC.

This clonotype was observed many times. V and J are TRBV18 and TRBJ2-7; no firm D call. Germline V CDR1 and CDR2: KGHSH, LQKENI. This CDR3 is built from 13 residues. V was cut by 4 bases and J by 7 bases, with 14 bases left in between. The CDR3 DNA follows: TGTGCCAGCTCACGGGATCCCGCCGGGGAGCAGTACTTC. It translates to CASSRDPAGEQYF. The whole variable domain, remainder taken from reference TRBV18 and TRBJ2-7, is NAGVMQNPRHLVRRRGQEARLRCSPMKGHSHVYWYRQLPEEGLKFMVYLQKENIIDESGMPKERFSAEFPKEGPSILRIQQVVRGDSAAYFCASSRDPAGEQYFGPGTRLTVT.

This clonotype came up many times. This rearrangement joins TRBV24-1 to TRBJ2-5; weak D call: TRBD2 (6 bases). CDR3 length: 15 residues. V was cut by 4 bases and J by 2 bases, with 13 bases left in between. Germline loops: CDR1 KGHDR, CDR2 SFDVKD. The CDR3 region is CATSDSGSPQETQYF. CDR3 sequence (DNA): TGTGCCACCAGTGACTCCGGGAGCCCGCAAGAGACCCAGTACTTC.

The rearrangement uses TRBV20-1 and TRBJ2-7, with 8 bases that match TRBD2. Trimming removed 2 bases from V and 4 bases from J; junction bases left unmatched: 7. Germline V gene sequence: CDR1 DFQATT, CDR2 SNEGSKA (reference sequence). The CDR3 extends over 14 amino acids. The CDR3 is CSARWSSGHYEQYF. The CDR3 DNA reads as TGCAGTGCTAGATGGTCTAGCGGGCATTACGAGCAGTACTTC.

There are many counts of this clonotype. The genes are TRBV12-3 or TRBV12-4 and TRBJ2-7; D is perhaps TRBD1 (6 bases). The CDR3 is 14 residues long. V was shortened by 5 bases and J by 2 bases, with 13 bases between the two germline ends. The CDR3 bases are TGTGCCAGCAGTCTGTCGGACAGTACCTACGAGCAGTACTTC. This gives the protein CASSLSDSTYEQYF.

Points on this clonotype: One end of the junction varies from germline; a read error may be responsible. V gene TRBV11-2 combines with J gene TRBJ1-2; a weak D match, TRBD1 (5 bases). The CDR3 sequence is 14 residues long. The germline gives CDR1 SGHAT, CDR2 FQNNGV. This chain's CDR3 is CASSDRQTNHGYTF. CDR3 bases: TGTGCCAGCAGCGACAGACAAACTAACCATGGCTACACCTTC.

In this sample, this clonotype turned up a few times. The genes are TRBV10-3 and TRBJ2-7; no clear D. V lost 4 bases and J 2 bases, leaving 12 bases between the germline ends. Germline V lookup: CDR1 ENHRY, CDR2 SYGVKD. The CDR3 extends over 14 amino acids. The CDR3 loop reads CAISVGTSAYEQYF. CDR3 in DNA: TGTGCCATCAGTGTAGGCACGTCAGCCTACGAGCAGTACTTC.

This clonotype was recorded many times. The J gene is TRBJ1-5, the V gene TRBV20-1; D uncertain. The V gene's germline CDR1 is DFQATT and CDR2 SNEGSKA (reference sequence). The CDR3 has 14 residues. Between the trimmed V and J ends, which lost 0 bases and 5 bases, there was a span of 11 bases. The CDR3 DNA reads TGCAGTGCTAGAGATATGTCGGCGGATCAGCCCCAGCATTTT. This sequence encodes CSARDMSADQPQHF.

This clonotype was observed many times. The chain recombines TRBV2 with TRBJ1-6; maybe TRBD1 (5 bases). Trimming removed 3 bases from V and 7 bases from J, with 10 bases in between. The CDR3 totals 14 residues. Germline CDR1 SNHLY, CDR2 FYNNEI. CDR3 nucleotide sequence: TGTGCCAGCAGTGAGGCGGGGGGAAATTCACCCCTCCACTTT. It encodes CASSEAGGNSPLHF.

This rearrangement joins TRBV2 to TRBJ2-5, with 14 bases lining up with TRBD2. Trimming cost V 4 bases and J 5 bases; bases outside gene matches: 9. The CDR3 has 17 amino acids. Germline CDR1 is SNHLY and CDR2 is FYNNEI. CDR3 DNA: TGTGCCAGCAGTGTGGAGACTAGCGGGAGGGCCAGGGAGACCCAGTACTTC. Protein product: CASSVETSGRARETQYF.

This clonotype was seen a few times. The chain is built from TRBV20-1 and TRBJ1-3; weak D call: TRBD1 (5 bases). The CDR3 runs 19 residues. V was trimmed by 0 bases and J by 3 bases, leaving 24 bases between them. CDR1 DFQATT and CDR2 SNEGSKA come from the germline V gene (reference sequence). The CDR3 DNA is TGCAGTGCTAGAGATGCCGACCCTGCCGGGGCACGTAGTGGAAACACCATATATTTT. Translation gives CSARDADPAGARSGNTIYF.

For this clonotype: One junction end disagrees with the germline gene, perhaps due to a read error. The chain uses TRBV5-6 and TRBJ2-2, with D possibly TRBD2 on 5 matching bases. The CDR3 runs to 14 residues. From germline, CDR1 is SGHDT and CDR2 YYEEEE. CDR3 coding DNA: TGTGCCAGCAGCTTGGTTGCGAACACCGGGGAGCTGCTTTTT. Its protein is CASSLVANTGELLF. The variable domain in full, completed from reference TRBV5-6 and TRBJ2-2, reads DAGVTQSPTHLIKTRGQQVTLRCSPKSGHDTVSWYQQALGQGPQFIFQYYEEEERQRGNFPDRFSGHQFPNYSSELNVNALLLGDSALYLCASSLVANTGELLFGEGSRLTVL.

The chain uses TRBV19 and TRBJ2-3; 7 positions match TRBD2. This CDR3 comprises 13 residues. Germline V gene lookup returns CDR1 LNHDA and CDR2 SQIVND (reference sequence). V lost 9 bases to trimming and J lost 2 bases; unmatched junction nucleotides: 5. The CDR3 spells CASSSGNTDTQYF. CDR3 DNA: TGTGCCAGCTCGAGCGGGAACACAGATACGCAGTATTTT.

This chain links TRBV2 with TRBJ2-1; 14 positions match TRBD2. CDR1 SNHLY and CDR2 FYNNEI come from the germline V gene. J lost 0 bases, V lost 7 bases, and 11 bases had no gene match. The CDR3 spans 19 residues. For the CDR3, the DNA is TGTGCCAGCACTCTTCGACTAGCGGGAGGGCGGAGCTCCTACAATGAGCAGTTCTTC. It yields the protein CASTLRLAGGRSSYNEQFF.

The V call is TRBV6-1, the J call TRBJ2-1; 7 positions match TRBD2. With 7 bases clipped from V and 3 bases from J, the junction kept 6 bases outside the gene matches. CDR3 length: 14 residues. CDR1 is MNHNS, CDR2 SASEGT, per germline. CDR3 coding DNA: TGTGCCAGCATCTCTAGCGGAGTCTACAATGAGCAGTTCTTC. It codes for CASISSGVYNEQFF.

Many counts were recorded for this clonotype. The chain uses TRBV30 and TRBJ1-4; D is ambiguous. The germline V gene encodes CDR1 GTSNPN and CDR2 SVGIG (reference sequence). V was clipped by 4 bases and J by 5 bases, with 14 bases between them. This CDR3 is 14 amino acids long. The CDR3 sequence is CAWNGAGINEKLFF. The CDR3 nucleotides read TGTGCCTGGAACGGTGCAGGAATAAATGAAAAACTGTTTTTT. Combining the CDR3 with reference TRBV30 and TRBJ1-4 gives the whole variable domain SQTIHQWPATLVQPVGSPLSLECTVEGTSNPNLYWYRQAAGRGLQLLFYSVGIGQISSEVPQNLSASRPQDRQFILSSKKLLLSDSGFYLCAWNGAGINEKLFFGSGTQLSVL.

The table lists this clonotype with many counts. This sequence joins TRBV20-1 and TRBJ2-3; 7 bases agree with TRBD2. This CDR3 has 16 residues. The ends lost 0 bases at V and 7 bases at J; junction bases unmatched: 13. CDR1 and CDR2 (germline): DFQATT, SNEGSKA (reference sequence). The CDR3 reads CSARDPASGLSNTQYF. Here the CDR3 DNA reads TGCAGTGCTAGAGATCCCGCTAGCGGTTTGTCGAATACGCAGTATTTT.

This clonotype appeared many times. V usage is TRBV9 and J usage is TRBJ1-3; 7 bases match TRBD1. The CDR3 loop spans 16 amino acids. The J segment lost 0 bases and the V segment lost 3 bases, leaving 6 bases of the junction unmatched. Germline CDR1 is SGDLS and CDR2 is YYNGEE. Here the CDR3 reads CASSDETGSSGNTIYF. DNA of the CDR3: TGTGCCAGCAGCGACGAGACAGGGAGCTCTGGAAACACCATATATTTT.

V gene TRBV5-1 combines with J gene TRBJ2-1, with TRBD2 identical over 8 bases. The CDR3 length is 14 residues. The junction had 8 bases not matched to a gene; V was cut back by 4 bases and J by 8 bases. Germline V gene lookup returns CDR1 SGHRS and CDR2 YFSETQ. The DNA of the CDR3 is TGCGCCAGCAGCCCAGCGGGAGACTTCTATGAGCAGTTCTTC. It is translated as CASSPAGDFYEQFF.

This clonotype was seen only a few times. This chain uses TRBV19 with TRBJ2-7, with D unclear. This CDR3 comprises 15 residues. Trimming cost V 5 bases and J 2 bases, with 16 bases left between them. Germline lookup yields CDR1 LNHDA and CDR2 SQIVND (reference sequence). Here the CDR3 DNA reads TGTGCCAGTAGTCATTCTCCGGATCCAACCTACGAGCAGTACTTC. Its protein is CASSHSPDPTYEQYF.

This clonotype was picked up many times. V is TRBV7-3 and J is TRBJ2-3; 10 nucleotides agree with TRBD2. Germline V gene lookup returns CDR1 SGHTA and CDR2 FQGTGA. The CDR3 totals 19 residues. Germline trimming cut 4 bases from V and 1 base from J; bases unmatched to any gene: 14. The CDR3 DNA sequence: TGTGCCAGCAGCTCGTCAACTAGCGGGATTGGGGTCGGCACAGATACGCAGTATTTT. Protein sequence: CASSSSTSGIGVGTDTQYF. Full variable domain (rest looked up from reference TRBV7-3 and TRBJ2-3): GAGVSQTPSNKVTEKGKYVELRCDPISGHTALYWYRQSLGQGPEFLIYFQGTGAADDSGLPNDRFFAVRPEGSVSTLKIQRTERGDSAVYLCASSSSTSGIGVGTDTQYFGPGTRLTVL.

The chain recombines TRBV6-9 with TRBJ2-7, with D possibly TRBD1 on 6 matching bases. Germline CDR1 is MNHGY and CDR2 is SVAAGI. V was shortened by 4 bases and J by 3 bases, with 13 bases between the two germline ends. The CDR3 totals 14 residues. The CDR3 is CASSLTGDFYEQYF. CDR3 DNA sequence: TGTGCCAGCAGTTTGACAGGTGACTTCTACGAGCAGTACTTC.

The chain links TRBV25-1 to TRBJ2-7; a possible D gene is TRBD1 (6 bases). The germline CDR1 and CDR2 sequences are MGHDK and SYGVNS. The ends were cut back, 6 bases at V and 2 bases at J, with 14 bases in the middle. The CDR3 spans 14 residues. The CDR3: CASRTRDTAYEQYF. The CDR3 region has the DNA TGTGCCAGCAGGACCCGGGACACAGCCTACGAGCAGTACTTC.

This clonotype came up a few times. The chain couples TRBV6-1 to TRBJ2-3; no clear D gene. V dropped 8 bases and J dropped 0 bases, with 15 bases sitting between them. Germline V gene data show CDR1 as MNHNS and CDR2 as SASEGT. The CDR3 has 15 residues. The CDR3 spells CASGLAVRSTDTQYF. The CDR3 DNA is TGTGCCAGCGGATTGGCGGTTAGGAGCACAGATACGCAGTATTTT.

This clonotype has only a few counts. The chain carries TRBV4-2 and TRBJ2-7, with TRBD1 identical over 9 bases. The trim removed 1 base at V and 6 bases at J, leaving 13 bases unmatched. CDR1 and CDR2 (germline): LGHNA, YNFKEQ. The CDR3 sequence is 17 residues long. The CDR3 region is CASSQVTARDRELEQYF. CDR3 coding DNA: TGTGCCAGCAGCCAAGTCACTGCCCGGGACAGGGAACTCGAGCAGTACTTC.

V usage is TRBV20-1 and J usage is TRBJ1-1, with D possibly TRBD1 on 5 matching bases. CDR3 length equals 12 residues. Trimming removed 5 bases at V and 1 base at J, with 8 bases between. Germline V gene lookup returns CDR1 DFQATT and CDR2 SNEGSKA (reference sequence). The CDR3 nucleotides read TGCAGTGCTCGACAGCCGAACACTGAAGCTTTCTTT. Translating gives CSARQPNTEAFF.

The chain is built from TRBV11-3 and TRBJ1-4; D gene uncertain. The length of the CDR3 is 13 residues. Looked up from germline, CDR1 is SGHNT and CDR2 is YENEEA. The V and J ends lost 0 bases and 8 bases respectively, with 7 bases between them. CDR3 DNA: TGTGCCAGCAGCTTAGAACCTGGGGAAAAACTGTTTTTT. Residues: CASSLEPGEKLFF.

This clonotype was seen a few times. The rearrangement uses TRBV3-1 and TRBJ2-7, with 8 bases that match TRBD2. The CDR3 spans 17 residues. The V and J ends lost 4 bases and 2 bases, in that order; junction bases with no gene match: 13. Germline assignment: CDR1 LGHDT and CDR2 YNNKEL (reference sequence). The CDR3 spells CASSLGTSGGFAYEQYF. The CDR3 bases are TGTGCCAGCAGCCTGGGGACGAGCGGGGGTTTTGCCTACGAGCAGTACTTC.